The rows below give T cell receptor beta chains drawn from one sample of a study of blood T cells in healthy people across ages. TCRdb passed the 5' RACE reads through MiXCR, listing each CDR3 protein once. The sample holds approximately 1.5 million distinct CDR3 sequences, approximately 43% seen once. The specimen was blood. The receptors come from a woman in her late teens or twenties in good health. Both conserved end residues are part of each CDR3. Fields, in order: V gene, clone size, J gene, D gene, CDR3 DNA, CDR3 protein. The D gene is left open where the match is weak. Rows may omit the clone size; those that give it use once, few, many or a size class.

V: TRBV6-5
size: NA
J: TRBJ2-7
D: NA
DNA: TGTGCCAGCAGGCCGGATAACTACGAGCAGTACTTC
CDR3: CASRPDNYEQYF

V: TRBV12-3/TRBV12-4
size: NA
J: TRBJ1-2
D: TRBD1
DNA: TGTGCCAGCAGTTGGGCCGGGACAGGGGTTAGTGGCTACACCTTC
CDR3: CASSWAGTGVSGYTF

V: TRBV7-2
size: NA
J: TRBJ2-3
D: NA
DNA: TGTGCCAGCAGCAACGACAGGGCGGGGACAGATACGCAGTATTTT
CDR3: CASSNDRAGTDTQYF

V: TRBV29-1
size: NA
J: TRBJ2-1
D: NA
DNA: TGCAGCGTTGAACAGGGGTCCGGGTTAAATGAGCAGTTCTTC
CDR3: CSVEQGSGLNEQFF

V: TRBV2
size: NA
J: TRBJ1-1
D: NA
DNA: TGTGCCAGCTGTAATCAGGGTACTGAAGCTTTCTTT
CDR3: CASCNQGTEAFF

V: TRBV5-1
size: once
J: TRBJ2-5
D: NA
DNA: TGCGCCAGCAGCTTGGAGGGGGGGCTCCAAGAGACCCAGTACTTC
CDR3: CASSLEGGLQETQYF

V: TRBV7-7
size: NA
J: TRBJ1-5
D: TRBD1
DNA: TGTGCTAGCAGCTTCCGGGACAGCGACAGCAATCAGCCCCAGCATTTT
CDR3: CASSFRDSDSNQPQHF

V: TRBV6-1
size: few
J: TRBJ2-1
D: NA
DNA: TGTGCCAGTCTGGGACGCCCGTCCTACAATGAGCAGTTCTTC
CDR3: CASLGRPSYNEQFF

V: TRBV20-1
size: NA
J: TRBJ1-3
D: NA
DNA: TGCAGTGCTAGAGATCTCGGGAGCTCTGGAAACACCATATATTTT
CDR3: CSARDLGSSGNTIYF

V: TRBV20-1
size: NA
J: TRBJ2-7
D: NA
DNA: TGCAGTGCTAGAGATCGACATGCCCCATACGAGCAGTACTTC
CDR3: CSARDRHAPYEQYF

V: TRBV30
size: few
J: TRBJ1-4
D: TRBD1
DNA: TGTGCGATCGGGCCGGGACAGCCAAATGAAAAACTGTTTTTT
CDR3: CAIGPGQPNEKLFF

V: TRBV27
size: few
J: TRBJ1-2
D: NA
DNA: TGTGCCAGCAGTTCAAGACCGGGTATGCATGGCTACACCTTC
CDR3: CASSSRPGMHGYTF

V: TRBV29-1
size: NA
J: TRBJ2-7
D: NA
DNA: TGCAGCGTTGATTATGGAGGGCGCTACGAGCAGTACTTC
CDR3: CSVDYGGRYEQYF

V: TRBV6-2/TRBV6-3
size: NA
J: TRBJ2-1
D: TRBD1
DNA: TGTGCCAGCAGTTACGACAGGGTGAATGAGCAGTTCTTC
CDR3: CASSYDRVNEQFF

V: TRBV27
size: NA
J: TRBJ2-1
D: NA
DNA: TGTGCCAGCAGTCCGAACCGGGACACCTACAATGAGCAGTTCTTC
CDR3: CASSPNRDTYNEQFF

V: TRBV3-1
size: NA
J: TRBJ2-1
D: NA
DNA: TGTGCCAGCAGCCAAGAAGGCGAAAGCTACAATGAGCAGTTCTTC
CDR3: CASSQEGESYNEQFF

V: TRBV27
size: many
J: TRBJ2-1
D: NA
DNA: TGTGCCAGCAGGCTAGCCTACAATGAGCAGTTCTTC
CDR3: CASRLAYNEQFF

V: TRBV18
size: NA
J: TRBJ2-7
D: NA
DNA: TGTGCCAACTCACCACCCATACGTGCTCTGGACGAGCAGTACTTC
CDR3: CANSPPIRALDEQYF